This T cell receptor (beta chain) was retrieved from a study of T cell responses to AZD1222 COVID-19 vaccine. Points from the study as a whole: Donor demographics were predominantly white British with a female majority; clonal diversity may be underestimated. Repertoires were sampled only after the peak T cell response.

Measured with immunoSEQ multiplex PCR; TCRdb has only the in-frame clones, and not every one. The sample gives 150,000 to 250,000 clones, about nine tenths of which show up once; approximately 3.7% is in the top ten. This clone occurred once. The target antigen is unknown. The study pooled second doses at about 4 or about 12 weeks. V lost 5 bases and J lost 5, with 7 bases in between. This CDR3 comprises 12 residues. Germline loops: CDR1 SEHNR, CDR2 FQNEAQ (reference sequence). V is TRBV7-9 and J is TRBJ1-3, with no clear D. The source was peripheral blood, collected 28 days after the second AZD1222 dose. This clonotype was sampled from an adult who received the AZD1222 COVID-19 vaccine. CDR3 protein: CASSLGRNTIYF. The CDR3 DNA reads as TGTGCCAGCAGCCTGGGGAGAAACACCATATATTTT.